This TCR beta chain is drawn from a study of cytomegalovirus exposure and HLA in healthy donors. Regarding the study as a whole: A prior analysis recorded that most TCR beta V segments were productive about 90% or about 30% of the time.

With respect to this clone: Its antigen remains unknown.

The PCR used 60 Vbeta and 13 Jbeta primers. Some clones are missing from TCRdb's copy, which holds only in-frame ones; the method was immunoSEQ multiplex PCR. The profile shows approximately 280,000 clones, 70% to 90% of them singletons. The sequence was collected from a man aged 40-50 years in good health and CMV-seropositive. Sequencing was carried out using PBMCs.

In DNA, the CDR3 is TGTGCCAGCAGCCCTGGTCGACAGAGCAATCAGCCCCAGCATTTT. Residues: CASSPGRQSNQPQHF. The gene calls are TRBV7-2 and TRBJ1-5; perhaps TRBD1 as D (5 bases). V was trimmed by 5 bases and J by 1 base, leaving 12 bases between them. CDR3 length equals 15 residues. Germline CDR1 is SGHTA and CDR2 is FQGNSA.